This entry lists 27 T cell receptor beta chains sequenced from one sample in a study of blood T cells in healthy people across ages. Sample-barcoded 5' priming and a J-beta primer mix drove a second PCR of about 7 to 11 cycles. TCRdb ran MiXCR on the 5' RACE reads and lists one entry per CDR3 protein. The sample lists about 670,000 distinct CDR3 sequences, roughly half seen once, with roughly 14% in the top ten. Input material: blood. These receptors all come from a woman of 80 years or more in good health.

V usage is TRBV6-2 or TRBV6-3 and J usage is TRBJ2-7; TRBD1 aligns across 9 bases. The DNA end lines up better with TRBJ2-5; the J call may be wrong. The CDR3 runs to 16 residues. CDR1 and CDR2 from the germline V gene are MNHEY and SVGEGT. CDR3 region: CASRSVDRGIGETQYF. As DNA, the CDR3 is TGTGCCAGCAGATCCGTGGACAGGGGTATTGGGGAGACCCAGTACTTC.

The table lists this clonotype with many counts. CDR3 in amino acids: CASRAREGLSYEQYF. CDR3 coding DNA: TGTGCCAGCCGTGCCAGGGAGGGTCTCTCCTACGAGCAGTACTTC. V is TRBV6-5 and J is TRBJ2-7; 7 bases match TRBD2. Germline V gene data show CDR1 as MNHEY and CDR2 as SVGAGI. V was clipped by 8 bases and J by 0 bases; unmatched bases: 10. The CDR3 runs to 15 residues.

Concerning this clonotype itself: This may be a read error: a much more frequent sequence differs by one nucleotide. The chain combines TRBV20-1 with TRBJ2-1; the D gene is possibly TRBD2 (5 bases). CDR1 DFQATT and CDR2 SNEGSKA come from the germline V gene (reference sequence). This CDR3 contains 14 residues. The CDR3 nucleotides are TGCAGTGCTATGGTGCGGGCCGGCTACAGTGAGCAGTTCTTC. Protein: CSAMVRAGYSEQFF.

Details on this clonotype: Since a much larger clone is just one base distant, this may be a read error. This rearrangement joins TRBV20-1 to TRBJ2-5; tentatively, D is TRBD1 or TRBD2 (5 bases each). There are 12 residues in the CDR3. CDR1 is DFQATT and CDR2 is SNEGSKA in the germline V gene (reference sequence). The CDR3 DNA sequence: TGCAGTGCTACAACAGGAGGAGAGGCCCAGTACTTC. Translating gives CSATTGGEAQYF.

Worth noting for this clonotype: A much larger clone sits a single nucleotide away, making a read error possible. The CDR3 region is CASSYSSGASRGYTF. CDR3 coding DNA: TGTGCCAGCAGTTACTCGAGCGGCGCCTCTCGGGGCTACACCTTC. The genes are TRBV6-5 and TRBJ1-2; D is unresolved. The ends were cut back, 0 bases at V and 8 bases at J, with 16 bases in the middle. Germline-derived CDR1 and CDR2 are MNHEY and SVGAGI. The CDR3 is 15 residues long.

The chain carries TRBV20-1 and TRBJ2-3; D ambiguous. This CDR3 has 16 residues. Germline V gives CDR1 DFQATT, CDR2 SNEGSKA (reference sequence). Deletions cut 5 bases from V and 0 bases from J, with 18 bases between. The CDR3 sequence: CSAWARRAGSTDTQYF. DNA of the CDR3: TGCAGTGCTTGGGCCCGGCGTGCTGGAAGCACAGATACGCAGTATTTT.

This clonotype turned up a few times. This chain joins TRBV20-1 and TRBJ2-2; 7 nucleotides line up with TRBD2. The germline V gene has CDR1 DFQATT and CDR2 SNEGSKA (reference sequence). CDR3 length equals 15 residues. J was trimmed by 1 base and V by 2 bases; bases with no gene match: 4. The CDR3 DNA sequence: TGCAGTGCTAGACGGATAGCGGGGAACACCGGGGAGCTGTTTTTT. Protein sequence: CSARRIAGNTGELFF.

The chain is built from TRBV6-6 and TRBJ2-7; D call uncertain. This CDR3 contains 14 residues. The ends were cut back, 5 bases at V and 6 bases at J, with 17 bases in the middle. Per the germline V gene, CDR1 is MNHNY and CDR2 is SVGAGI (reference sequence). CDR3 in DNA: TGTGCCAGCAGTCCAGATGGCCATAAGGGCGAGCAGTACTTC. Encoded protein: CASSPDGHKGEQYF.

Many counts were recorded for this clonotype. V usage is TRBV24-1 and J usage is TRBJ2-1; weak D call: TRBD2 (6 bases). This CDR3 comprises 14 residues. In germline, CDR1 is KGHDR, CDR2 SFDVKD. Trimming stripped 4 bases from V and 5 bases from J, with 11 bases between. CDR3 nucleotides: TGTGCCACCAGTGAGTATGCGGGGCACAATGAGCAGTTCTTC. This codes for CATSEYAGHNEQFF.

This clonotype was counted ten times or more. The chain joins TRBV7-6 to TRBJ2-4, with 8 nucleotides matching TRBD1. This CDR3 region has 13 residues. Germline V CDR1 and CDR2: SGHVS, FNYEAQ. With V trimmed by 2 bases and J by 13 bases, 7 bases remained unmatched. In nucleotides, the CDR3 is TGTGCCAGCAGCTTAAATGAGGGGGACAGGCAGTACTTC. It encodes CASSLNEGDRQYF.

CDR3 in DNA: TGTGCCAGCGGCTCCAGCCCTAGCACAGATACGCAGTATTTT. This gives the protein CASGSSPSTDTQYF. The V call is TRBV2, the J call TRBJ2-3; D is unclear. The CDR3 sequence is 14 residues long. V shed 8 bases and J shed 0 bases, with 12 bases lying between them. Germline CDR1 is SNHLY and CDR2 is FYNNEI.

CDR3 coding DNA: TGCAGTGCTAGTGACCCGGGACAGGGGCCTCGGCCCCAGCATTTT. It translates to CSASDPGQGPRPQHF. V gene TRBV20-1 combines with J gene TRBJ1-5, with 10 bases matching TRBD1. V shed 3 bases, J shed 9 bases, and the junction held 11 bases outside the gene matches. Germline V gene lookup returns CDR1 DFQATT and CDR2 SNEGSKA (reference sequence). This CDR3 has 15 residues.

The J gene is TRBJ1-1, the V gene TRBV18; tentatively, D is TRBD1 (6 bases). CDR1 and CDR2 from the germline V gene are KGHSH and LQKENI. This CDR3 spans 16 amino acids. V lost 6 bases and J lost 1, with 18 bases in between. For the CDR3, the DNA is TGTGCCAGCTCCCGAGAAGCGGGGGCAGGGAACACTGAAGCTTTCTTT. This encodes CASSREAGAGNTEAFF.

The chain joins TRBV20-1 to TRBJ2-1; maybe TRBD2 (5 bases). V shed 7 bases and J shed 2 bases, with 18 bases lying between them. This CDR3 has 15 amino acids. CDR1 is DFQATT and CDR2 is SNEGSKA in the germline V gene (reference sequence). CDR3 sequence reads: CSVLRGSVAYNEQFF. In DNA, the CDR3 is TGCAGTGTCCTCCGCGGTAGCGTAGCCTACAATGAGCAGTTCTTC.

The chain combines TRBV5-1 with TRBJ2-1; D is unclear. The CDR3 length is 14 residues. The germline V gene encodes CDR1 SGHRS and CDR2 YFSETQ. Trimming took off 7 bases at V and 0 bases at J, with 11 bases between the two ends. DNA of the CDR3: TGCGCCAGCCAAGACTTACCCTCCTACAATGAGCAGTTCTTC. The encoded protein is CASQDLPSYNEQFF.

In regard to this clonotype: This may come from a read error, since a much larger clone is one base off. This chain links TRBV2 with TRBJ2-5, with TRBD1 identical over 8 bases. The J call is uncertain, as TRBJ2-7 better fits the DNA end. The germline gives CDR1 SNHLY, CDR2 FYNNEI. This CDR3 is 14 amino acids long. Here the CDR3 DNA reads TGTGTCAGCACGGAAGGACAGGGAAACTACGAGCAGTACTTC. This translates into CVSTEGQGNYEQYF.

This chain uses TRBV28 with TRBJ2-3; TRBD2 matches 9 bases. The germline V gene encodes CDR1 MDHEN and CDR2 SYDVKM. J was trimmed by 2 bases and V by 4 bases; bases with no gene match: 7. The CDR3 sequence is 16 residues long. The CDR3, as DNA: TGTGCCAGCAGTTCCCTCACTAGCGGGCTCACAGATACGCAGTATTTT. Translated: CASSSLTSGLTDTQYF.

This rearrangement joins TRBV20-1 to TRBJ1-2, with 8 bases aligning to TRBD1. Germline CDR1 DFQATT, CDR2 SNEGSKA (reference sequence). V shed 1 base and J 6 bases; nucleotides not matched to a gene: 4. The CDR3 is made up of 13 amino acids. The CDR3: CSARGGQADGYTF. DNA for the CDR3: TGCAGTGCTAGAGGGGGACAGGCAGATGGCTACACCTTC.

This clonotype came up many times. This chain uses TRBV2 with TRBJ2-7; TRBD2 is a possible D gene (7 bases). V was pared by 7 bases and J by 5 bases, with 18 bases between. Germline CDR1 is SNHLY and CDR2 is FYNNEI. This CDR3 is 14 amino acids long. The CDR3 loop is CASIRGGLPDEQYF. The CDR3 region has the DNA TGTGCCAGCATCCGAGGGGGACTACCTGACGAGCAGTACTTC.

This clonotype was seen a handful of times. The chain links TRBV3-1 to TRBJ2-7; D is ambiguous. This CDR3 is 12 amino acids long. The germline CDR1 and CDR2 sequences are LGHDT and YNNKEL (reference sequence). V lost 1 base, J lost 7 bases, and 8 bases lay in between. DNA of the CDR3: TGTGCCAGCAGCCAAGTCCGCTCGGAGCAGTACTTC. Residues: CASSQVRSEQYF.

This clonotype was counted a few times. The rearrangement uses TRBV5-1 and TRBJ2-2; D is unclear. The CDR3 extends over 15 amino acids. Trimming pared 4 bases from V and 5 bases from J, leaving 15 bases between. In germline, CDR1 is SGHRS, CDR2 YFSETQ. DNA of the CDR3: TGCGCCAGCAGCGGGGTCCCTATTGGGACCGGGGAGCTGTTTTTT. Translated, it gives CASSGVPIGTGELFF. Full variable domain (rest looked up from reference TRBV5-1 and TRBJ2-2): KAGVTQTPRYLIKTRGQQVTLSCSPISGHRSVSWYQQTPGQGLQFLFEYFSETQRNKGNFPGRFSGRQFSNSRSEMNVSTLELGDSALYLCASSGVPIGTGELFFGEGSRLTVL.

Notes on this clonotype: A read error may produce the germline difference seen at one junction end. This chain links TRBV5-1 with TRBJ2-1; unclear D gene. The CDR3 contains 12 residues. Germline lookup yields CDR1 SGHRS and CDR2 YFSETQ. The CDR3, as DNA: TGCCCCAGCATCTTAGGGTTCGATGAGCAGTTCTTC. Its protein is CPSILGFDEQFF.

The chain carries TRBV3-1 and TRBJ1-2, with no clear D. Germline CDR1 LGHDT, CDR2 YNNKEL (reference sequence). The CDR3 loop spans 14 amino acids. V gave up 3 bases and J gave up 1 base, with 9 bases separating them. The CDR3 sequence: CASSQSGRNYGYTF. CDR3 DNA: TGTGCCAGCAGCCAGAGCGGACGTAACTATGGCTACACCTTC.

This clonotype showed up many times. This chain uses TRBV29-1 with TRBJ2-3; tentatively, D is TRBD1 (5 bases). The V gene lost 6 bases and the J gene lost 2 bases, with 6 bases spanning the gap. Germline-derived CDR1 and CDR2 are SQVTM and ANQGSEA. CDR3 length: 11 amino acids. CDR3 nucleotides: TGCAGCGTGGACACCACAGATACGCAGTATTTT. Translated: CSVDTTDTQYF.

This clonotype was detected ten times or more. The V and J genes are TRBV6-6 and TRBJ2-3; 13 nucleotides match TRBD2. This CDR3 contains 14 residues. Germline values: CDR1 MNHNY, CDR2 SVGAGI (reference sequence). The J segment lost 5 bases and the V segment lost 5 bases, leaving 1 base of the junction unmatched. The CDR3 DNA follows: TGTGCCAGCAGTCGACTAGCGGGGGGAGATACGCAGTATTTT. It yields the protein CASSRLAGGDTQYF.

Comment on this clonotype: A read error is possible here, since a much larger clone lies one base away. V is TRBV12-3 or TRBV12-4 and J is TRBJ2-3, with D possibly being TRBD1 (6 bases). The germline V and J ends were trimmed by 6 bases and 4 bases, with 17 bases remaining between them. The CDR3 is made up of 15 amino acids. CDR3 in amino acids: CASSNGGRVADTQYF. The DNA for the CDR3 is TGTGCCAGCAGCAATGGGGGCAGGGTGGCAGATACGCAGTATTTT.

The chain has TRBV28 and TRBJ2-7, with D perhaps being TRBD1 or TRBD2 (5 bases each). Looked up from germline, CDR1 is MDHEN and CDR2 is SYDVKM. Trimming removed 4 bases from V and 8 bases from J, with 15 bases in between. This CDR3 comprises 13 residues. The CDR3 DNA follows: TGTGCCAGCAGTTCCGGGGCTTACAATAAGCAGTACTTC. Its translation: CASSSGAYNKQYF.